The entry that follows covers one TCR beta chain sequence. Its antigen is not known. Germline values: CDR1 ENHRY, CDR2 SYGVKD. CDR3 length: 14 residues. V gave up 5 bases and J gave up 3 bases, with 14 bases separating them. These data come from a study of response to subunit inactivated influenza vaccine. Study conclusions and caveats: After each seasonal influenza vaccination, few new T cells are recruited, the authors suggested.

TCRdb called the RT-PCR reads again in MiXCR, with one record for every CDR3 protein. The sample includes 860,000 or so distinct CDR3 sequences, approximately 21% of them seen just once. The starting material was PBMCs from blood, obtained less than 6 days after vaccination. The TCR comes from a man aged 50 or older who received an inactivated influenza vaccine. This sequence joins TRBV10-3 and TRBJ2-7, with D uncertain. The CDR3 loop is CAISNLVSFYEQYF. The CDR3 coding sequence is TGTGCCATCAGTAACTTGGTAAGCTTCTACGAGCAGTACTTC.